The entry below describes one T cell receptor beta chain. These data are taken from a study of shared clonotypes between healthy human individuals. Study-wide context: There were three CD4 naive, three CD4 memory, two CD8 naive and one CD8 memory plates per donor.

V lost 5 bases to trimming and J lost 5 bases; unmatched junction nucleotides: 6. CDR3 size: 14 residues. Germline CDR1 reads ENHRY; CDR2 reads SYGVKD. Source study methods: ImmunoSEQ junction-only sequences lacked quality scores, so their filtering differed. Repertoires were generated with immunoSEQ multiplex PCR, while TCRdb's copy carries only in-frame clones and drops some. Clonal size and the V and J genes are those of that table, whereas D and trimming came from the DNA. The sample lists roughly 500,000 clones, almost 97% occurring once. V is TRBV10-3 and J is TRBJ2-3, with 8 positions matching TRBD1. The sequence derives from a woman aged 30 to 39 in good health. Sequencing was carried out using naive CD4+ T cells sorted from blood. Subset specified: CD45RA+ positively selected. The chain's CDR3 is CAISQGAQGDTQYF. The DNA of the CDR3 is TGTGCCATCAGTCAGGGGGCGCAGGGAGATACGCAGTATTTT.